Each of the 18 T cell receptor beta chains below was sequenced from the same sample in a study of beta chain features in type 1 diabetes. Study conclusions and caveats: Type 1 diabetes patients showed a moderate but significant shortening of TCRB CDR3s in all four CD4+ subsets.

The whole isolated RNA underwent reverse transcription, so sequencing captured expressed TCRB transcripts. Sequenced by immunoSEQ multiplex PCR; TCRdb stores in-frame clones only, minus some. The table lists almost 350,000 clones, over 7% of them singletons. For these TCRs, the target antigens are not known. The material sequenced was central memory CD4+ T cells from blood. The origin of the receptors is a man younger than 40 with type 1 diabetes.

This CDR3 reads CASSEIGGAEGETQYF. The DNA for the CDR3 is TGTGCCAGCAGCGAAATAGGGGGCGCCGAGGGGGAGACCCAGTACTTC. The chain employs TRBV6-1 and TRBJ2-5, with TRBD1 identical over 7 bases. The CDR3 totals 16 residues. V shed 6 bases and J 5 bases; nucleotides not matched to a gene: 15. Per the germline V gene, CDR1 is MNHNS and CDR2 is SASEGT.

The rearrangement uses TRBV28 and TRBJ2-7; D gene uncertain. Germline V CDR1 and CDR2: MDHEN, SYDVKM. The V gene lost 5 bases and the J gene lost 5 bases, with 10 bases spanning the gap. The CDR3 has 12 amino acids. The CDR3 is CASSTPTHEQYF. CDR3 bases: TGTGCCAGCAGTACCCCCACGCACGAGCAGTACTTC. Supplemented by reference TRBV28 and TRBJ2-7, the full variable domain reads DVKVTQSSRYLVKRTGEKVFLECVQDMDHENMFWYRQDPGLGLRLIYFSYDVKMKEKGDIPEGYSVSREKKERFSLILESASTNQTSMYLCASSTPTHEQYFGPGTRLTVT.

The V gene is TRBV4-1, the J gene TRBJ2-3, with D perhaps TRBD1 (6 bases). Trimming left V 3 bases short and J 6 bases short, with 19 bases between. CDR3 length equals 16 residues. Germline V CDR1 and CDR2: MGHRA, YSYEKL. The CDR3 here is CASSHGVTQGQDTQYF. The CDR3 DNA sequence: TGCGCCAGCAGCCACGGGGTGACCCAGGGGCAGGATACGCAGTATTTT.

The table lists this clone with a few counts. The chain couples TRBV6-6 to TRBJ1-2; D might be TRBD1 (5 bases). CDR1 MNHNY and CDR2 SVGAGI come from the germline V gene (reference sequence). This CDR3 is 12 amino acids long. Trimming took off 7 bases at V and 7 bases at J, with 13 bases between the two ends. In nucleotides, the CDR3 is TGTGCCAGCACTCTGAGGGGATCTGGCTACACCTTC. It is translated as CASTLRGSGYTF.

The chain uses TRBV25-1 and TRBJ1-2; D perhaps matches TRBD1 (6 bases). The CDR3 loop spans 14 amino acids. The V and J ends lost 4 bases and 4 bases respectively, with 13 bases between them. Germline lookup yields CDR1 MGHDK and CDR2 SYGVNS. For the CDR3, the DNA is TGTGCCAGCAGTGCACAGGGTTGGGGCTATGGCTACACCTTC. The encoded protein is CASSAQGWGYGYTF.

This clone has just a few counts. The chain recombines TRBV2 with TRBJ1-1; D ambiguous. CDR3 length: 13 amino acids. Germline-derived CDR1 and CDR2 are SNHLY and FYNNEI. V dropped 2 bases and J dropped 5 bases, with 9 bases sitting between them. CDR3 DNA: TGTGCCAGCAGTGAATTGGGCCCAACTGAAGCTTTCTTT. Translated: CASSELGPTEAFF.

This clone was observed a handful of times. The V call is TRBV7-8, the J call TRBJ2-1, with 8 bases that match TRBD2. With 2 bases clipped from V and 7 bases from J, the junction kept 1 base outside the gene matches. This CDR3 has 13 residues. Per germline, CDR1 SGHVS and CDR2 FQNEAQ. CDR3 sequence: CASSLQRGNEQFF. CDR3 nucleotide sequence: TGTGCCAGCAGCTTACAGCGGGGGAATGAGCAGTTCTTC.

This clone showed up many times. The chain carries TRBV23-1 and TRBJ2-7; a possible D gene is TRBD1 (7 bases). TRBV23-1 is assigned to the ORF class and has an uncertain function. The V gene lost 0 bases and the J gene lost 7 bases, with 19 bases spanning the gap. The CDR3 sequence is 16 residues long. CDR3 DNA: TGCGCCAGCAGTCAATCAGTGAGGAGGGGGCAGGAAGAGCAGTACTTC. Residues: CASSQSVRRGQEEQYF.

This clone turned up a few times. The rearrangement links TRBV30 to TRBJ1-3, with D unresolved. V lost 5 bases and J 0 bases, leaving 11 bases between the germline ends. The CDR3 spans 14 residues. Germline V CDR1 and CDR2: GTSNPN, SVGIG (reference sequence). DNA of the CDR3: TGTGCCTGGGGCTCAGCACCCTCTGGAAACACCATATATTTT. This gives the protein CAWGSAPSGNTIYF.

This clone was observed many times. The CDR3 bases are TGTGCCAGCAGCCTAAGTCGGGACTCTGGGGCCAACGTCCTGACTTTC. Translated: CASSLSRDSGANVLTF. V is TRBV7-2 and J is TRBJ2-6; tentatively, D is TRBD2 (5 bases). Deletions cut 5 bases from V and 0 bases from J, with 11 bases between. Per germline, CDR1 SGHTA and CDR2 FQGNSA. The CDR3 runs to 16 residues.

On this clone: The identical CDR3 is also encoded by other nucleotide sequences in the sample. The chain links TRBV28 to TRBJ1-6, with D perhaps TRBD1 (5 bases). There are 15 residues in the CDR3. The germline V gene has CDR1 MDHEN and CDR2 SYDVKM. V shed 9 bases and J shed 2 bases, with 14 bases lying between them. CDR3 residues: CASRGQGTYNSPLHF. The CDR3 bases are TGTGCCAGTCGCGGCCAGGGTACCTATAATTCACCCCTCCACTTT.

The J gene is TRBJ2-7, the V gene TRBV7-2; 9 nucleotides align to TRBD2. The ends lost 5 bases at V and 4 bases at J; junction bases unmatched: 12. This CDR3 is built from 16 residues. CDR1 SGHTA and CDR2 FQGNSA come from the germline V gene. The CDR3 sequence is CASSQLAGGRGYEQYF. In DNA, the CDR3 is TGTGCCAGCAGCCAACTTGCGGGGGGGCGAGGTTACGAGCAGTACTTC.

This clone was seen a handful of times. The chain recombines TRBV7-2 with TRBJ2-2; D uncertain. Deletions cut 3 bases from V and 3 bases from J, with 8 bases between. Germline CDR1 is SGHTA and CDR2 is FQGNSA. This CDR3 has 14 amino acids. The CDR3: CASSFFTDTGELFF. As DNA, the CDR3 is TGTGCCAGCAGCTTTTTCACGGACACCGGGGAGCTGTTTTTT.

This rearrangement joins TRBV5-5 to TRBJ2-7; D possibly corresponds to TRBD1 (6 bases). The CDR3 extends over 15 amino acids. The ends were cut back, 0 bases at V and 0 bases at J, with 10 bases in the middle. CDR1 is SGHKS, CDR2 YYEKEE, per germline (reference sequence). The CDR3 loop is CASSLGGQLSYEQYF. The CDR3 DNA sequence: TGTGCCAGCAGCTTGGGCGGACAGCTCTCCTACGAGCAGTACTTC.

CDR3 bases: TGTGCCAGCCACCCTGAGGAACCGTACTATGGCTACACCTTC. Translating it yields CASHPEEPYYGYTF. J is TRBJ1-2 and V is TRBV6-5; no firm D call. V shed 8 bases and J shed 3 bases, with 16 bases lying between them. The CDR3 covers 14 residues. The germline V gene encodes CDR1 MNHEY and CDR2 SVGAGI.

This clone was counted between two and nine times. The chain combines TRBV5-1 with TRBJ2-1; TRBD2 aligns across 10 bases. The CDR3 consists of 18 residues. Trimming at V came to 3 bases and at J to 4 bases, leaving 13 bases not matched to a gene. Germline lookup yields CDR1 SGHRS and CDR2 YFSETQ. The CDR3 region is CASSYRPLAGEGYNEQFF. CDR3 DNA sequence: TGCGCCAGCAGCTATCGACCTCTAGCGGGGGAAGGGTACAATGAGCAGTTCTTC.

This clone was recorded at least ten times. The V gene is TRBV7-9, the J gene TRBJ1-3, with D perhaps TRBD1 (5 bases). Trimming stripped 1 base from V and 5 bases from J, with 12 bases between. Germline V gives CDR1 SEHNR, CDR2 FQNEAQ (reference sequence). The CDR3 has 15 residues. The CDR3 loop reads CASSLGLTARNTIYF. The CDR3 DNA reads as TGTGCCAGCAGCTTAGGTTTGACAGCCAGAAACACCATATATTTT.

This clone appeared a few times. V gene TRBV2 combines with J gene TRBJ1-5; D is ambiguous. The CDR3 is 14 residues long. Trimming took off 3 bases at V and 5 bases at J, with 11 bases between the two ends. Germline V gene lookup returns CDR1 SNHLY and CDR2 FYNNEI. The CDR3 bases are TGTGCCAGCAGTGACAAGAGGAAGGATCAGCCCCAGCATTTT. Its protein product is CASSDKRKDQPQHF.